This T cell receptor (beta chain) was sequenced during a study of cytomegalovirus exposure and HLA in healthy donors. Whole-study findings and limits: Owing to their indistinguishability, certain V segments, notably TRBV6-2 and TRBV6-3, were excluded. Per published reports, the classifier diagnosed cytomegalovirus status with high specificity and sensitivity.

Trimming stripped 1 base from V and 3 bases from J, with 12 bases between. This CDR3 region has 16 residues. The germline V gene encodes CDR1 LNHNV and CDR2 YYDKDF (reference sequence). As for this clone: Its antigen is unidentified.

The PCR employed 60 Vbeta primers together with 13 Jbeta primers. Using immunoSEQ multiplex PCR, the repertoire was profiled, and TCRdb retains in-frame clones only, with some absent. Seen here are roughly 160,000 clones, almost 80% observed once, and the top ten hold about 1.3%. The gene calls are TRBV15 and TRBJ2-2; D ambiguous. Specimen: PBMCs. The receptor's source is a woman aged 50 to 65 in good health and CMV-seronegative. The chain's CDR3 is CATSRGGDGYTGELFF. The CDR3 nucleotides are TGTGCCACCAGCAGAGGAGGCGACGGCTACACCGGGGAGCTGTTTTTT. Full variable domain (remainder filled in from reference TRBV15 and TRBJ2-2): DAMVIQNPRYQVTQFGKPVTLSCSQTLNHNVMYWYQQKSSQAPKLLFHYYDKDFNNEADTPDNFQSRRPNTSFCFLDIRSPGLGDTAMYLCATSRGGDGYTGELFFGEGSRLTVL.